The 32 T cell receptor beta chains given below trace back to one sample, sequenced in a study of blood T cells in healthy people across ages. A J-beta primer mix and a sample-barcoded 5' primer were used in a second PCR of roughly 7 to 12 cycles. TCRdb itself ran the 5' RACE reads through MiXCR, one entry per CDR3 protein. The table lists about 650,000 distinct CDR3 sequences, over 40% of them singletons, with approximately 13% in the top ten. The source material was blood. These receptors were taken from a woman at least 80 years old in good health.

This sequence joins TRBV20-1 and TRBJ2-3; TRBD2 matches at 8 bases. This CDR3 contains 16 residues. V trimming: 3 bases; J trimming: 0 bases; junction bases outside the gene matches: 8. Per the germline V gene, CDR1 is DFQATT and CDR2 is SNEGSKA (reference sequence). The CDR3 nucleotides read TGCAGTGCTAGGGGGGATACTAGCGGTAGCACAGATACGCAGTATTTT. This sequence encodes CSARGDTSGSTDTQYF.

This clonotype appeared many times. J is TRBJ1-2 and V is TRBV9, with 9 positions matching TRBD1. The CDR3 has 15 residues. Germline values: CDR1 SGDLS, CDR2 YYNGEE. Unmatched junction bases numbered 10, after V lost 3 bases and J lost 7 bases. Here the CDR3 DNA reads TGTGCCAGCAGCGGGCCTTGGGACAGGGAGGGTGGCTACACCTTC. Its translation is CASSGPWDREGGYTF.

The J gene is TRBJ2-3, the V gene TRBV4-1; D gene ambiguous. V was clipped by 1 base and J by 0 bases, with 8 bases between them. Per germline, CDR1 MGHRA and CDR2 YSYEKL. This CDR3 has 15 amino acids. The CDR3 loop is CASSQVLWSTDTQYF. The DNA for the CDR3 is TGCGCCAGCAGCCAAGTGCTGTGGAGCACAGATACGCAGTATTTT.

There are many counts of this clonotype. J is TRBJ1-4 and V is TRBV20-1; TRBD1 matches at 9 bases. Germline CDR1 and CDR2: DFQATT and SNEGSKA (reference sequence). V trimming: 0 bases; J trimming: 11 bases; junction bases outside the gene matches: 7. This CDR3 comprises 14 residues. CDR3 sequence (DNA): TGCAGTGCTAGAGATTTAGGGACAGGGTCCAAACTGTTTTTT. Translated, it gives CSARDLGTGSKLFF.

V is TRBV7-8 and J is TRBJ2-2; 10 nucleotides agree with TRBD2. Looked up from germline, CDR1 is SGHVS and CDR2 is FQNEAQ. The CDR3 runs to 20 residues. The V gene end was trimmed by 1 base and the J gene end by 1 base; junction bases not matched to a gene: 12. CDR3 region: CASSLGGKRGGELNTGELFF. The CDR3 nucleotides are TGTGCCAGCAGCTTAGGGGGAAAGCGGGGGGGCGAGTTGAACACCGGGGAGCTGTTTTTT.

The chain employs TRBV3-1 and TRBJ2-7, with 8 positions matching TRBD2. The CDR3 extends over 16 amino acids. In germline, CDR1 is LGHDT, CDR2 YNNKEL (reference sequence). The V gene end was trimmed by 3 bases and the J gene end by 7 bases; junction bases not matched to a gene: 14. The CDR3 sequence: CASSQLGREGHCEQYF. CDR3 DNA sequence: TGTGCCAGCAGCCAGTTGGGACGGGAGGGTCACTGTGAGCAGTACTTC.

The CDR3 nucleotides are TGCGCCAGCAGCCCGGGGGGGACATCTTTTAACTATGGCTACACCTTC. This encodes CASSPGGTSFNYGYTF. The gene calls are TRBV5-1 and TRBJ1-2, with D possibly being TRBD1 (6 bases). V was shortened by 4 bases and J by 1 base, with 17 bases between the two germline ends. The CDR3 totals 16 residues. Germline V gene sequence: CDR1 SGHRS, CDR2 YFSETQ. Supplemented by reference TRBV5-1 and TRBJ1-2, the full variable domain reads KAGVTQTPRYLIKTRGQQVTLSCSPISGHRSVSWYQQTPGQGLQFLFEYFSETQRNKGNFPGRFSGRQFSNSRSEMNVSTLELGDSALYLCASSPGGTSFNYGYTFGSGTRLTVV.

This clonotype occurred a few times. The chain combines TRBV7-2 with TRBJ1-5; D gene unclear. This CDR3 is 14 amino acids long. The V end lost 5 bases, the J end lost 5 bases, and 13 bases lay between the germline ends. From germline, CDR1 is SGHTA and CDR2 FQGNSA. The CDR3 spells CASSIDSPYQPQHF. CDR3 in DNA: TGTGCCAGCAGCATAGATAGCCCATATCAGCCCCAGCATTTT.

This clonotype showed up just a few times. The chain has TRBV20-1 and TRBJ2-2; D remains ambiguous. The CDR3 length is 12 residues. Trimming pared 8 bases from V and 1 base from J, leaving 8 bases between. Per the germline V gene, CDR1 is DFQATT and CDR2 is SNEGSKA (reference sequence). The CDR3 loop reads CSSYRNTGELFF. The CDR3 bases are TGCAGTTCCTACAGGAACACCGGGGAGCTGTTTTTT.

The V gene is TRBV28, the J gene TRBJ1-2, with 7 bases identical to TRBD1. Germline assignment: CDR1 MDHEN and CDR2 SYDVKM. The CDR3 has 12 residues. The junction had 3 bases not matched to a gene; V was cut back by 6 bases and J by 5 bases. CDR3 DNA sequence: TGTGCCAGCAGGACAGGGAGGTATGGCTACACCTTC. This codes for CASRTGRYGYTF.

This clonotype was detected many times. The CDR3 DNA sequence: TGTGCCAGCAGCCCAGGGGGCGCAGAATATGGCTACACCTTC. Translated, it gives CASSPGGAEYGYTF. This chain uses TRBV7-9 with TRBJ1-2, with TRBD1 matching over 8 bases. Germline assignment: CDR1 SEHNR and CDR2 FQNEAQ (reference sequence). V lost 5 bases to trimming and J lost 5 bases; unmatched junction nucleotides: 7. This CDR3 has 14 amino acids.

This sequence joins TRBV7-3 and TRBJ2-1; 11 positions agree with TRBD1. Per the germline V gene, CDR1 is SGHTA and CDR2 is FQGTGA. The V and J ends lost 5 bases and 4 bases, in that order; junction bases with no gene match: 7. The CDR3 is 16 residues long. CDR3 coding DNA: TGTGCCAGCAGCAACTCCGGGACAGGGGGGTACAATGAGCAGTTCTTC. Translated: CASSNSGTGGYNEQFF.

The chain has TRBV5-1 and TRBJ2-5; D ambiguous. The last part of the DNA fits TRBJ2-7 better; the J call may be wrong. There are 16 residues in the CDR3. Per the germline V gene, CDR1 is SGHRS and CDR2 is YFSETQ. CDR3 region: CASSPAAAASTYEQYF. CDR3 coding DNA: TGCGCCAGCAGCCCGGCTGCGGCAGCATCTACCTACGAGCAGTACTTC.

This clonotype has at least ten counts. This chain uses TRBV27 with TRBJ2-6; 12 bases agree with TRBD2. This CDR3 contains 18 residues. The V gene end was trimmed by 7 bases and the J gene end by 0 bases; junction bases not matched to a gene: 7. CDR1 and CDR2 (germline): MNHEY, SMNVEV (reference sequence). The CDR3 DNA reads TGTGCCAGCACCAGGACTAGCGGGATTAGCTCTGGGGCCAACGTCCTGACTTTC. Its protein product is CASTRTSGISSGANVLTF.

This chain connects TRBV2 to TRBJ1-4; maybe TRBD1 (5 bases). Trimming took 5 bases from V and 6 from J, leaving 13 bases between them. In germline, CDR1 is SNHLY, CDR2 FYNNEI. The CDR3 length is 14 residues. The CDR3 is CASSIGAGDEKLFF. CDR3 DNA: TGTGCCAGCAGTATTGGGGCCGGGGATGAAAAACTGTTTTTT.

V is TRBV25-1 and J is TRBJ1-2, with D unclear. The CDR3 runs to 14 residues. Trimming shortened V by 3 bases and J by 1 base, and 9 bases separated the two germline ends. Germline CDR1 is MGHDK and CDR2 is SYGVNS. DNA of the CDR3: TGTGCCAGCAGTGACGTTGGGTATAACTATGGCTACACCTTC. It specifies CASSDVGYNYGYTF.

In regard to this clonotype: An end of the junction does not agree with germline; a read error may underlie this. The chain couples TRBV12-3 or TRBV12-4 to TRBJ1-2, with D tentatively TRBD1 (6 bases). The CDR3 runs to 16 residues. CDR3 residues: CASSLFGGRGNYGHTF. DNA of the CDR3: TGTGCCAGCAGTTTATTCGGGGGCCGCGGGAACTATGGCCACACCTTC.

This clonotype was recorded at least ten times. The chain employs TRBV5-1 and TRBJ2-7, with D maybe TRBD2 (6 bases). Trimming shortened V by 4 bases and J by 2 bases, and 25 bases separated the two germline ends. Germline CDR1 reads SGHRS; CDR2 reads YFSETQ. The CDR3 runs 18 residues. This chain's CDR3 is CASSDRDFGIKRAYEQYF. CDR3 nucleotides: TGCGCCAGCAGCGACCGGGACTTCGGGATTAAAAGAGCCTACGAGCAGTACTTC.

On this clonotype: The germline gene is not matched at one end of the junction; a read error may be the cause. This chain connects TRBV4-1 to TRBJ2-1, with D possibly matching TRBD2 (6 bases). The CDR3 has 17 amino acids. Germline V CDR1 and CDR2: MGHRA, YSYEKL. CDR3 amino acids: CAGSQVFGGSPYNEQFF. CDR3 DNA: TGCGCCGGCAGCCAAGTCTTTGGGGGGTCCCCCTACAATGAGCAGTTCTTC.

Comment on this clonotype: A single base separates this from a much larger clone, so it may be a read error. The chain carries TRBV29-1 and TRBJ1-5; 7 bases line up with TRBD1. The J call may be incorrect, as the DNA end agrees better with TRBJ2-3. CDR1 is SQVTM and CDR2 is ANQGSEA in the germline V gene. The length of the CDR3 is 12 residues. This chain's CDR3 is CSVAGGDQPQYF. Written as DNA, the CDR3 is TGCAGCGTTGCAGGGGGTGATCAGCCCCAGTATTTT.

Points on this clonotype: This clone may be a read error of a much larger clone one base away. The chain carries TRBV20-1 and TRBJ2-3; 7 positions match TRBD1. The V gene's germline CDR1 is DFQATT and CDR2 SNEGSKA (reference sequence). The CDR3 length is 15 residues. CDR3 in DNA: TGCAGTACTAGGGAAGGCCGGGACAGTCCAGATACGCAGTATTTT. It yields the protein CSTREGRDSPDTQYF.

The chain carries TRBV2 and TRBJ2-1; 7 bases are a match to TRBD2. The germline V gene encodes CDR1 SNHLY and CDR2 FYNNEI. This CDR3 contains 14 residues. V trimming: 4 bases; J trimming: 10 bases; junction bases outside the gene matches: 10. The CDR3 sequence is CASSGAGNPWEQFF. The CDR3, as DNA: TGTGCCAGCAGTGGAGCGGGGAACCCTTGGGAGCAGTTCTTC.

With respect to this clonotype: Just one base apart from a much larger clone, this may be a read error. This CDR3 is missing its conserved last phenylalanine or tryptophan, likely due to a read error. This chain links TRBV24-1 with TRBJ2-1, with D hard to call. V lost 7 bases and J lost 6, with 12 bases in between. CDR3 size: 13 residues. CDR1 KGHDR and CDR2 SFDVKD come from the germline V gene. Here the CDR3 reads CATRGDTANEQFV. DNA for the CDR3: TGTGCCACCAGGGGTGATACAGCCAATGAGCAGTTCGTC.

The sample holds many counts of this clonotype. V usage is TRBV7-2 and J usage is TRBJ1-1; the D is unclear. Trimming shortened V by 7 bases and J by 5 bases, and 14 bases separated the two germline ends. The CDR3 length is 13 residues. Germline V lookup: CDR1 SGHTA, CDR2 FQGNSA. CDR3 amino acids: CASTVRVGTEAFF. DNA for the CDR3: TGTGCCAGCACCGTTAGGGTGGGGACTGAAGCTTTCTTT.

V usage is TRBV7-2 and J usage is TRBJ2-3, with D possibly being TRBD2 (5 bases). Germline V gene data show CDR1 as SGHTA and CDR2 as FQGNSA. The CDR3 covers 14 residues. V shed 5 bases and J shed 0 bases, with 9 bases lying between them. As DNA, the CDR3 is TGTGCCAGCAGCCTTGACTACAGCACAGATACGCAGTATTTT. This codes for CASSLDYSTDTQYF.

The CDR3 protein is CSPAGGINSPLHF. CDR3 coding DNA: TGCAGTCCCGCAGGGGGGATTAATTCACCCCTCCACTTT. The chain carries TRBV20-1 and TRBJ1-6; 7 bases fit TRBD1. This CDR3 has 13 residues. From germline, CDR1 is DFQATT and CDR2 SNEGSKA (reference sequence). V shed 8 bases, J shed 6 bases, and the junction held 7 bases outside the gene matches.

This clonotype was observed a few times. Possible read error: a much larger clone is one base away. The V call is TRBV5-1, the J call TRBJ2-7; D perhaps matches TRBD2 (5 bases). The end of the DNA fits TRBJ2-4 better, so the J call may be wrong. CDR1 and CDR2 from the germline V gene are SGHRS and YFSETQ. The CDR3 has 15 amino acids. The CDR3 bases are TGCGCCAGCAGCTGGGGAGTGGGTTTGGAAAACATTCAGTACTTC. Translating gives CASSWGVGLENIQYF.

This chain joins TRBV6-6 and TRBJ1-1; D is unclear. CDR1 and CDR2 (germline): MNHNY, SVGAGI (reference sequence). Deletions cut 5 bases from V and 6 bases from J, with 13 bases between. The CDR3 totals 13 residues. The DNA of the CDR3 is TGTGCCAGCAGTGCAGTCCCAAGGGCTGAAGCTTTCTTT. Its protein is CASSAVPRAEAFF.

The CDR3 nucleotides are TGTGCCAGCAGCTCATCCGGACAGGCCTTCCTCCTACAAAACATTCAGTACTTC. Translated, it gives CASSSSGQAFLLQNIQYF. The gene calls are TRBV7-2 and TRBJ2-4; TRBD1 matches at 7 bases. Germline trimming cut 4 bases from V and 5 bases from J; bases unmatched to any gene: 17. Germline V gene data show CDR1 as SGHTA and CDR2 as FQGNSA. CDR3 size: 18 residues.

Remarks on this clonotype: Just one base apart from a much larger clone, this may be a read error. The chain couples TRBV6-2 or TRBV6-3 to TRBJ2-5, with a weak D call TRBD2 (5 bases). Germline CDR1 and CDR2: MNHEY and SVGEGT. CDR3 size: 15 residues. Between the trimmed V and J ends, which lost 6 bases and 0 bases, there was a span of 14 bases. The DNA for the CDR3 is TGTGCCAGCAGCCCGGAGGCAGTAGACCAAGAGACCCAGTACTTC. Protein: CASSPEAVDQETQYF.

The rearrangement uses TRBV20-1 and TRBJ1-1, with a tentative D call TRBD1 (6 bases). The V and J ends lost 5 bases and 0 bases respectively, with 10 bases between them. Germline CDR1 and CDR2: DFQATT and SNEGSKA (reference sequence). The CDR3 totals 13 residues. The CDR3 is CSARRGMNTEAFF. CDR3 bases: TGCAGTGCTCGGAGGGGGATGAACACTGAAGCTTTCTTT.

This clonotype appeared many times. The gene calls are TRBV2 and TRBJ1-2; 10 nucleotides align to TRBD1. V gave up 6 bases and J gave up 7 bases; unmatched junction bases: 14. Per the germline V gene, CDR1 is SNHLY and CDR2 is FYNNEI. The CDR3 consists of 16 residues. The CDR3 here is CASRKTPVTGGTGYTF. In DNA form, the CDR3 reads TGTGCCAGCAGGAAGACCCCAGTGACAGGGGGCACTGGCTACACCTTC.